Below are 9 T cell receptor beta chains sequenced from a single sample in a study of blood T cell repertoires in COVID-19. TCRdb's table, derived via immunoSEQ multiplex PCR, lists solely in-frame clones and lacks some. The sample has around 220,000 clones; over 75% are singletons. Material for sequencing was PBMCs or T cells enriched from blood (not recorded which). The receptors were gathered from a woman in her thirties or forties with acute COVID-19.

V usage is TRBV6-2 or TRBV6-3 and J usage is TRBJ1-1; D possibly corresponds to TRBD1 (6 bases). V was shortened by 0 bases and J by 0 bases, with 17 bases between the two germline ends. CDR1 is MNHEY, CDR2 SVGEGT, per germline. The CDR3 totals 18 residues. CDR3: CASSYSVGGRGLNTEAFF. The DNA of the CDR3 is TGTGCCAGCAGTTACTCGGTCGGGGGGCGAGGTTTGAACACTGAAGCTTTCTTT.

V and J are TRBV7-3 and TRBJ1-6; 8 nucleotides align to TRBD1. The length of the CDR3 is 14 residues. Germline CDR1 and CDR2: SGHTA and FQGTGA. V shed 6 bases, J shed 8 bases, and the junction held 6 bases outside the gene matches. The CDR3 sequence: CASRDGTGDSPLHF. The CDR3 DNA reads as TGTGCCAGCAGAGATGGGACAGGAGATTCACCCCTCCACTTT.

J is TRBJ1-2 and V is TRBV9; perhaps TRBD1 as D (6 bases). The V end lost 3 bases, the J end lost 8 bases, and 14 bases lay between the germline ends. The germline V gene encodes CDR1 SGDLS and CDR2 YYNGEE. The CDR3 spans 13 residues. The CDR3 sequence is CASSDKTGTGYTF. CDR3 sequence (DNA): TGTGCCAGCAGCGATAAAACAGGGACCGGCTACACCTTC.

The CDR3 DNA reads as TGTGCCAGCAGCCCTGGGGTAGCGCGGGGTTTAGACACAGATACGCAGTATTTT. As protein: CASSPGVARGLDTDTQYF. The chain links TRBV7-2 to TRBJ2-3; the D gene is possibly TRBD2 (6 bases). Germline V lookup: CDR1 SGHTA, CDR2 FQGNSA. V lost 5 bases and J 2 bases, leaving 23 bases between the germline ends. The CDR3 totals 18 residues.

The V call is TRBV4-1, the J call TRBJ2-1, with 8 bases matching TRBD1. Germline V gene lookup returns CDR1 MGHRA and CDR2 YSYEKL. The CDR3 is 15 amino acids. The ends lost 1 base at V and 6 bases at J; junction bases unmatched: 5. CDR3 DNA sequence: TGCGCCAGCAGCCAAGCCCAGGGGGCCATCAATGAGCAGTTCTTC. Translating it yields CASSQAQGAINEQFF.

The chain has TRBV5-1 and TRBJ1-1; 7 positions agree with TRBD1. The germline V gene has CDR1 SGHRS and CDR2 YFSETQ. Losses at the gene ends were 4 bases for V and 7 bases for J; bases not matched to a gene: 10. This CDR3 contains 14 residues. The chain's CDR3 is CASSPRDSGSEAFF. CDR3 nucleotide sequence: TGCGCCAGCAGCCCCCGGGACAGTGGAAGTGAAGCTTTCTTT.

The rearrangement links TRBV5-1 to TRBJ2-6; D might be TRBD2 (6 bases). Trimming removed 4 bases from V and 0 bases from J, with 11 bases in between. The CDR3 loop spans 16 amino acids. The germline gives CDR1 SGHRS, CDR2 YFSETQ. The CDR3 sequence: CASSTGLSSGANVLTF. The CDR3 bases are TGCGCCAGCAGCACGGGACTGTCCTCTGGGGCCAACGTCCTGACTTTC.

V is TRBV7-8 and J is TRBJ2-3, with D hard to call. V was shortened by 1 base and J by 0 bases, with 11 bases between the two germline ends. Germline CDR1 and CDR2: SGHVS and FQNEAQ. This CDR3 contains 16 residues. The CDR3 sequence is CASSLVPGLSTDTQYF. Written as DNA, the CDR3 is TGTGCCAGCAGCTTAGTTCCGGGTCTCAGCACAGATACGCAGTATTTT.

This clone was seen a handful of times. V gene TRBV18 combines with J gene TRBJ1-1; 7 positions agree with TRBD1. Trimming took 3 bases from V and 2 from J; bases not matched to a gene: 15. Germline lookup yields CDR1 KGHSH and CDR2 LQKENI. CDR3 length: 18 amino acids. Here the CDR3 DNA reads TGTGCCAGCTCACCTAGGAGGAGGGGGCAGTCCGATAACACTGAAGCTTTCTTT. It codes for CASSPRRRGQSDNTEAFF.